This T cell receptor (beta chain) was observed in a study of blood T cell repertoires in COVID-19. Study-level background: The United States, Italy and Spain provided the acute and convalescent COVID-19 samples. In each case, the material was cDNA or gDNA derived from T cells, B-cell-depleted T cells, or PBMCs.

Per the authors' pipeline: Quantification of nucleated cells was approximated via reference gene primer amplification. Only in-frame clones appear in the TCRdb table, and some are missing; sequencing was by immunoSEQ multiplex PCR. The D gene and trimming were derived from the DNA, and the V and J assignments and clone size from that table. The table lists around 160,000 clones, approximately 80% of them singletons, with roughly 34% in the top ten. The CDR3 has 14 residues. The V and J ends lost 7 bases and 7 bases respectively, with 16 bases between them. Germline V gives CDR1 SNHLY, CDR2 FYNNEI. The sequence was obtained from a human donor in a cohort sampled during active COVID-19. Sequencing was performed on peripheral blood. The chain is built from TRBV2 and TRBJ2-2, with D maybe TRBD2 (6 bases). In DNA form, the CDR3 reads TGTGCCAGCAAAATTCTTCAGGGAGGCGGGGAGCTGTTTTTT. It encodes CASKILQGGGELFF.